This paragraph covers one T cell receptor (beta chain) sequence. Its antigen is still unknown. This sample was included in a study of shared clonotypes between healthy human individuals. Study background: CD4 naive and CD4 memory each took three plates per donor, while CD8 naive took two and CD8 memory one. Broader study findings: Clonotype sharing among donors was thought likely to change with sequencing depth. Sampling involved blood alone; tissue repertoires likely differ.

DNA at around 190 ng, around 30,000 T cell genomes, went into sorted-subset replicate PCRs. Clones were read by immunoSEQ multiplex PCR, and TCRdb kept only the in-frame ones, dropping some. The table records about 2.4 million clones, roughly 93% of them present only once. CDR1 is SQVTM, CDR2 ANQGSEA, per germline. V was shortened by 4 bases and J by 0 bases, with 6 bases between the two germline ends. CDR3 length equals 12 residues. This clonotype was sampled from a man aged 18 to 30 in good health. Some clones in this sample may be carry-over from other donors' samples. The V and J genes are TRBV29-1 and TRBJ1-2; D gene unclear. Sample: naive CD4+ T cells from PBMCs. This sample's subset: CD45RA+ positively selected. In DNA, the CDR3 is TGCAGCGTTGTAGTACCTAACTATGGCTACACCTTC. This translates into CSVVVPNYGYTF.